The 19 T cell receptor beta chains presented below share a single source sample, sequenced in a study of blood T cells in healthy people across ages. A second PCR of 7 to 11 cycles used a sample-barcoded 5' primer and a J-beta primer mix. TCRdb re-derived calls from the 5' RACE reads in MiXCR, one entry per CDR3 protein. Among 850,000 to 950,000 distinct CDR3 sequences listed, 29% were seen once. Sequenced material: blood. All receptors derive from a woman older than 75 in good health.

Note on this clonotype: A clone one base away is much larger, so this may be a read error. The chain couples TRBV5-6 to TRBJ1-2; 10 nucleotides align to TRBD1. This CDR3 contains 15 residues. CDR1 and CDR2 (germline): SGHDT, YYEEEE. CDR3 nucleotide sequence: TGTGCCAGCGGCTTGGGACAGGGGAACCTCTATGGCTACACCTTC. It specifies CASGLGQGNLYGYTF.

To note about this clonotype: At one boundary the junction diverges from the germline segment, which might be a read error. This chain connects TRBV10-3 to TRBJ2-3; D may match TRBD1 or TRBD2 (5 bases each). Germline loops: CDR1 ENHRY, CDR2 SYGVKD. The CDR3 has 14 amino acids. Here the CDR3 reads CASSFLRDPHTQYF. The CDR3 bases are TGTGCCAGCAGTTTTCTACGGGACCCCCATACGCAGTATTTT.

Many counts were recorded for this clonotype. The V gene is TRBV4-3, the J gene TRBJ1-5; D unresolved. Looked up from germline, CDR1 is LGHNA and CDR2 is YSLEER. V gave up 1 base and J gave up 4 bases, with 11 bases separating them. The CDR3 spans 15 residues. CDR3 in DNA: TGCGCCAGCAGCCAAGTAATGCAGGCGAATCAGCCCCAGCATTTT. It encodes CASSQVMQANQPQHF.

This clonotype occurred many times. DNA of the CDR3: TGTGCCACCAATGGACAGTCCAATGAGCAGTTCTTC. It encodes CATNGQSNEQFF. The chain employs TRBV10-3 and TRBJ2-1, with D perhaps matching TRBD1 (6 bases). V was clipped by 10 bases and J by 6 bases, with 13 bases between them. The CDR3 has 12 residues. Germline CDR1 is ENHRY and CDR2 is SYGVKD.

For this clonotype: A read error may explain this, as a much larger clone is one base away. J is TRBJ2-1 and V is TRBV10-2; 14 bases are shared with TRBD2. Germline values: CDR1 WSHSY, CDR2 SAAADI. This CDR3 comprises 13 residues. The CDR3 DNA sequence: TGCGCCCTCGGGACTAGCGGGGGAAATGGGCAGTTCTTC. Its translation is CALGTSGGNGQFF.

The rearrangement uses TRBV7-2 and TRBJ1-2; no clear D gene. Looked up from germline, CDR1 is SGHTA and CDR2 is FQGNSA. V was pared by 1 base and J by 7 bases, with 10 bases between. This CDR3 contains 13 residues. This CDR3 reads CASSLGPLGGYTF. DNA for the CDR3: TGTGCCAGCAGCTTAGGGCCCCTCGGTGGCTACACCTTC. The full variable domain, its missing parts supplied by reference TRBV7-2 and TRBJ1-2, is GAGVSQSPSNKVTEKGKDVELRCDPISGHTALYWYRQSLGQGLEFLIYFQGNSAPDKSGLPSDRFSAERTGGSVSTLTIQRTQQEDSAVYLCASSLGPLGGYTFGSGTRLTVV.

In regard to this clonotype: A clone one base away is much larger, so this may be a read error. CDR3 in DNA: TGTGCCAGCAGACGGAGCGGTGACAATGAGCAGTACTTC. This codes for CASRRSGDNEQYF. This chain links TRBV6-2 or TRBV6-3 with TRBJ2-7, with a tentative D call TRBD2 (5 bases). Trimming removed 6 bases at V and 7 bases at J, with 16 bases between. This CDR3 comprises 13 residues. In germline, CDR1 is MNHEY, CDR2 SVGEGT.

This clonotype was detected ten times or more. The rearrangement links TRBV5-6 to TRBJ2-2; 9 nucleotides match TRBD1. This CDR3 region has 15 residues. Unmatched junction bases numbered 6, after V lost 4 bases and J lost 5 bases. Per germline, CDR1 SGHDT and CDR2 YYEEEE. CDR3 DNA: TGTGCCAGCAGCGCGGACAGGGGTTTTACCGGGGAGCTGTTTTTT. This sequence encodes CASSADRGFTGELFF.

This clonotype was seen a handful of times. A much larger clone lies one base from this, so it may be a read error. The chain is built from TRBV11-2 and TRBJ2-5, with TRBD2 as a possible D gene (5 bases). The CDR3 runs to 14 residues. V was cut by 5 bases and J by 1 base, with 11 bases left in between. Germline loops: CDR1 SGHAT, CDR2 FQNNGV. The CDR3 sequence is CASSGSHAQETQYF. Written as DNA, the CDR3 is TGTGCCAGCAGCGGGAGTCATGCCCAAGAGACCCAGTACTTC.

The gene calls are TRBV10-3 and TRBJ1-1, with D possibly TRBD1 on 5 matching bases. V lost 2 bases and J 2 bases, leaving 12 bases between the germline ends. This CDR3 is 15 amino acids long. CDR1 ENHRY and CDR2 SYGVKD come from the germline V gene. In nucleotides, the CDR3 is TGTGCCATCAGTGAGGGGGCCAGGGCTAACACTGAAGCTTTCTTT. This sequence encodes CAISEGARANTEAFF.

This clonotype occurred a few times. The rearrangement links TRBV3-1 to TRBJ2-6; 9 bases are shared with TRBD1. V lost 2 bases to trimming and J lost 3 bases; unmatched junction nucleotides: 11. Germline V gene lookup returns CDR1 LGHDT and CDR2 YNNKEL (reference sequence). The CDR3 has 19 amino acids. CDR3 region: CASSQITGGVSVGANVLTF. The CDR3 DNA sequence: TGTGCCAGCAGCCAAATCACAGGGGGCGTATCAGTTGGGGCCAACGTCCTGACTTTC.

This clonotype was seen at least ten times. The V and J genes are TRBV5-6 and TRBJ2-1, with D perhaps matching TRBD1 (5 bases). In germline, CDR1 is SGHDT, CDR2 YYEEEE. V lost 4 bases and J lost 7, with 21 bases in between. CDR3 size: 16 residues. The CDR3 reads CASSPSMSRVGNEQFF. The CDR3 DNA is TGTGCCAGCAGCCCCTCAATGTCCAGGGTTGGAAATGAGCAGTTCTTC.

This clonotype has a count of ten or more. J is TRBJ2-3 and V is TRBV7-2; D is unclear. Trimming removed 4 bases at V and 11 bases at J, with 16 bases between. The CDR3 consists of 13 residues. Looked up from germline, CDR1 is SGHTA and CDR2 is FQGNSA. For the CDR3, the DNA is TGTGCCAGCAGCTCCGCGGCGGTCATGAAGCAGTATTTT. Translating gives CASSSAAVMKQYF. Supplemented by reference TRBV7-2 and TRBJ2-3, the full variable domain reads GAGVSQSPSNKVTEKGKDVELRCDPISGHTALYWYRQSLGQGLEFLIYFQGNSAPDKSGLPSDRFSAERTGGSVSTLTIQRTQQEDSAVYLCASSSAAVMKQYFGPGTRLTVL.

This clonotype came up many times. V is TRBV7-2 and J is TRBJ1-5; TRBD1 aligns across 7 bases. The CDR3 contains 15 residues. V lost 5 bases, J lost 6 bases, and 10 bases stayed unmatched. Germline V gene data show CDR1 as SGHTA and CDR2 as FQGNSA. The CDR3 nucleotides read TGTGCCAGCAGCGGGGGCAAGGACAGGATTCAGCCCCAGCATTTT. It specifies CASSGGKDRIQPQHF.

This clonotype was seen ten or more times. The V and J genes are TRBV7-2 and TRBJ2-5; D is undetermined. In germline, CDR1 is SGHTA, CDR2 FQGNSA. The ends were cut back, 7 bases at V and 0 bases at J, with 15 bases in the middle. The CDR3 runs 15 residues. This CDR3 is CASTRAGAYQETQYF. Here the CDR3 DNA reads TGTGCCAGCACCCGGGCAGGCGCGTACCAAGAGACCCAGTACTTC. Full variable domain (rest looked up from reference TRBV7-2 and TRBJ2-5): GAGVSQSPSNKVTEKGKDVELRCDPISGHTALYWYRQSLGQGLEFLIYFQGNSAPDKSGLPSDRFSAERTGGSVSTLTIQRTQQEDSAVYLCASTRAGAYQETQYFGPGTRLLVL.

This clonotype was seen only a few times. The J gene is TRBJ2-3, the V gene TRBV6-1; 7 nucleotides match TRBD1. Losses at the gene ends were 7 bases for V and 4 bases for J; bases not matched to a gene: 14. CDR3 length: 16 residues. From germline, CDR1 is MNHNS and CDR2 SASEGT. The CDR3 spells CASKTTGTYTADTQYF. The DNA for the CDR3 is TGTGCCAGCAAAACGACAGGGACCTATACAGCAGATACGCAGTATTTT.

This clonotype was observed at least ten times. This chain links TRBV7-8 with TRBJ2-5; D is perhaps TRBD1 or TRBD2 (6 bases each). Between the trimmed V and J ends, which lost 1 base and 5 bases, there was a span of 17 bases. This CDR3 has 16 amino acids. Germline V lookup: CDR1 SGHVS, CDR2 FQNEAQ. The CDR3 loop reads CASSLVAGWGAETQYF. The CDR3 nucleotides read TGTGCCAGCAGCTTAGTTGCCGGATGGGGGGCGGAGACCCAGTACTTC.

This clonotype was seen a handful of times. This chain uses TRBV20-1 with TRBJ1-3; TRBD1 might be the D (5 bases). Deletions cut 2 bases from V and 7 bases from J, with 18 bases between. CDR1 and CDR2 from the germline V gene are DFQATT and SNEGSKA (reference sequence). This CDR3 contains 15 residues. Written as DNA, the CDR3 is TGCAGTGCTAGACCCACCACAGGCTCGAGGAACACCATATATTTT. Encoded protein: CSARPTTGSRNTIYF.

This clonotype was seen at least ten times. The gene calls are TRBV20-1 and TRBJ2-5; no clear D. The CDR3 spans 13 residues. Germline CDR1 and CDR2: DFQATT and SNEGSKA (reference sequence). Trimming took off 0 bases at V and 4 bases at J, with 9 bases between the two ends. The CDR3 region is CSARDQPGETQYF. As DNA, the CDR3 is TGCAGTGCTAGAGACCAGCCGGGAGAGACCCAGTACTTC.